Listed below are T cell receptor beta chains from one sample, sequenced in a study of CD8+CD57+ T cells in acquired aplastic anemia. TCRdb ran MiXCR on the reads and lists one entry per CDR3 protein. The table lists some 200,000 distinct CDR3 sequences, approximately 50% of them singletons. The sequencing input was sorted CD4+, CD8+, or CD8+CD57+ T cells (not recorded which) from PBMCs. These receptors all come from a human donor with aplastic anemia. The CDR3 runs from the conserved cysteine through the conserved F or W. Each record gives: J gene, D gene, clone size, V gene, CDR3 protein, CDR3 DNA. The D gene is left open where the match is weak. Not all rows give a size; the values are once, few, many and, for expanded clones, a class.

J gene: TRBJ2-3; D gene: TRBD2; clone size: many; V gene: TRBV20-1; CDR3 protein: CSAHFGLAGGVNTDTQYF; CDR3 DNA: TGCAGTGCTCATTTCGGACTAGCGGGAGGGGTTAACACAGATACGCAGTATTTT
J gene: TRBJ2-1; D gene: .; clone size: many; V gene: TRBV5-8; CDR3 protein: CAEGGDDF; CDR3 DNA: TGTGCCGAAGGGGGGGATGACTTC
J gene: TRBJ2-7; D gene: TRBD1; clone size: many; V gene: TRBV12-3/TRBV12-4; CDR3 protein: CASMTGSHEQYF; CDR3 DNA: TGTGCCTCAATGACAGGGAGCCACGAGCAGTACTTC
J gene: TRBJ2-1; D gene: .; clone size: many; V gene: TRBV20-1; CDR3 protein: CSATRQVGYNEQFF; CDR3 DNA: TGCAGTGCTACCCGACAGGTGGGCTACAATGAGCAGTTCTTC
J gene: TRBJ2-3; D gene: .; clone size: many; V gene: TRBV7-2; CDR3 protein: CASSPSETQYF; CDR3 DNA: TGTGCCAGCAGCCCTTCAGAAACGCAGTATTTT
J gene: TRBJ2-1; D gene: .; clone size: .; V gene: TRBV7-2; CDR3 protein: CASSFLGNEQFF; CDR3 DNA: TGTGCCAGCAGCTTCCTTGGGAATGAGCAGTTCTTC
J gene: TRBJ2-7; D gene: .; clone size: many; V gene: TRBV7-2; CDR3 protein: CASSLDWSSYEQYF; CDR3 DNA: TGTGCCAGCAGCTTGGACTGGAGCTCCTACGAGCAGTACTTC
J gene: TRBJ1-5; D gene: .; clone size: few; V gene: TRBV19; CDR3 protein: CASLTYHGSNQPQHF; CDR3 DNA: TGTGCCTCACTAACGTATCATGGGAGCAATCAGCCCCAGCATTTT
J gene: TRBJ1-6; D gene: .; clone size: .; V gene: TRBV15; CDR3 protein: CATSRVVQPLHF; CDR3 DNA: TGTGCCACCAGCAGGGTGGTGCAACCCCTCCACTTT
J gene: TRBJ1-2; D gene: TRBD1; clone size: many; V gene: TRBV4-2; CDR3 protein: CASSQAGQGAYGYTF; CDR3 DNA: TGTGCCAGCAGCCAAGCCGGACAGGGAGCTTATGGCTACACCTTC
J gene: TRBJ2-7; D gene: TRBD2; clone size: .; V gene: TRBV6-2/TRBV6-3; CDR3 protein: CASSYSDRTSGEDYEQYF; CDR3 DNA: TGTGCCAGCAGTTACTCCGACCGGACTAGCGGGGAGGACTACGAGCAGTACTTC
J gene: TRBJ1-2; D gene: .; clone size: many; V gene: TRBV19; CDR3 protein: CASREGDLDYGYTF; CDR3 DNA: TGTGCCAGTAGGGAGGGGGATTTAGACTATGGCTACACCTTC
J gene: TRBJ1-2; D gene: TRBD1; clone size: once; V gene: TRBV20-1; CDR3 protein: CSARDRDRVPQYYGYTF; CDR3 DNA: TGCAGTGCTAGAGATCGGGACAGGGTGCCCCAGTACTATGGCTACACCTTC
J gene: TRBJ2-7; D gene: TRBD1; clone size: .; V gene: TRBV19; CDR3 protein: CASSMDRVRTTYEQYF; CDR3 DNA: TGTGCCAGTAGTATGGACAGGGTCCGAACGACCTACGAGCAGTACTTC
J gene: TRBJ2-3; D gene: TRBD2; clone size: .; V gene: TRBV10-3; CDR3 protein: CAISEDLAGNTDTQYF; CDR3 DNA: TGTGCCATCAGTGAGGACCTAGCGGGGAACACAGATACGCAGTATTTT
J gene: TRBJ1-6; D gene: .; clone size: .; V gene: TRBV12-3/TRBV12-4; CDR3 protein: CASSLGDPSPLHF; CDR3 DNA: TGTGCCAGCAGCCTGGGGGACCCTTCACCCCTCCACTTT
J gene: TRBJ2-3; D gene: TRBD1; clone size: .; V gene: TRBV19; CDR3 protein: CASTRDRDTDTQYF; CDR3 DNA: TGTGCCAGTACCCGGGACAGGGACACAGATACGCAGTATTTT
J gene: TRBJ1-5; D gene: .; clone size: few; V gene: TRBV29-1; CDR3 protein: CSVEEQSNQPQHF; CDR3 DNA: TGCAGCGTTGAAGAACAGAGCAATCAGCCCCAGCATTTT
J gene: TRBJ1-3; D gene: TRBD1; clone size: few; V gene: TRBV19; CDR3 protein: CASSRTGPNTIYF; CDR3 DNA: TGTGCCAGTAGTCGGACAGGGCCAAACACCATATATTTT
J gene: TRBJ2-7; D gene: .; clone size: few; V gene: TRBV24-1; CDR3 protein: CATSRDSYEQYF; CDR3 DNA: TGTGCCACCAGTCGGGACTCCTACGAGCAGTACTTC
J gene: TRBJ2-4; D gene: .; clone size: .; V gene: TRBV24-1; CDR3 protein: CATSDLRGLGLNIQYF; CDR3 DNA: TGTGCCACCAGTGATTTGAGGGGATTGGGTCTCAACATTCAGTACTTC
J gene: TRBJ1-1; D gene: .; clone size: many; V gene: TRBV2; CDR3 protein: CASSGGRVSLGTEAFF; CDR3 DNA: TGTGCCAGCAGTGGGGGCAGGGTATCTTTAGGCACTGAAGCTTTCTTT
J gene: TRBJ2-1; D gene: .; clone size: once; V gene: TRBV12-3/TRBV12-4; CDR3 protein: CASSWTDPYNEQFF; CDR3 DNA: TGTGCCAGCAGTTGGACAGATCCCTACAATGAGCAGTTCTTC
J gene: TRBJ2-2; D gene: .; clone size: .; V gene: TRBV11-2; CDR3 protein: CASSLEGHTGELFF; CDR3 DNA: TGTGCCAGCAGCTTAGAGGGGCACACCGGGGAGCTGTTTTTT
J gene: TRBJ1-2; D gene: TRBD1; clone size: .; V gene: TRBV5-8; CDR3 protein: CASSRGQGKLYGYTF; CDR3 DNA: TGTGCCAGCAGCCGGGGACAGGGAAAGCTCTATGGCTACACCTTC
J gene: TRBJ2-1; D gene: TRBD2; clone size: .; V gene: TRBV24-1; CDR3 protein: CATRGGGEGGYGQFF; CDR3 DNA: TGTGCCACCAGGGGGGGAGGGGAGGGTGGTTATGGGCAGTTCTTC
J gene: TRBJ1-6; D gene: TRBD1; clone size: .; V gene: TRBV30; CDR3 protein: CACATGDNSPLHF; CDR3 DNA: TGTGCCTGCGCGACAGGGGATAATTCACCCCTCCACTTT
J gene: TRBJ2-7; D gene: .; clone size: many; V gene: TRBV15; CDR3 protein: CATSRFTGQIPQSYEQYF; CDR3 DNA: TGTGCCACCAGCAGATTCACAGGTCAGATCCCCCAAAGCTACGAGCAGTACTTC
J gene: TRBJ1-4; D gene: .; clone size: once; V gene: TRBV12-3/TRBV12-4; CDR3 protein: CASSPVTGGNEKLFF; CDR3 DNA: TGTGCCAGCAGTCCCGTGACAGGAGGTAATGAAAAACTGTTTTTT
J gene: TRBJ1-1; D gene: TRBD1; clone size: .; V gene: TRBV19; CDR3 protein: CASSTRQGVNTEAFF; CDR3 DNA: TGTGCCAGTAGTACGAGACAGGGGGTGAACACTGAAGCTTTCTTT
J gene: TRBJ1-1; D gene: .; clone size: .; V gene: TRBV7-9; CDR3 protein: CASSFSPGAETEAFF; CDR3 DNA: TGTGCCAGCAGCTTTTCGCCGGGGGCAGAAACTGAAGCTTTCTTT
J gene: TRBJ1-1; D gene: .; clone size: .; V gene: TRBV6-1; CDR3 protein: CASSYSAGNTEAFF; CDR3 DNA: TGTGCCAGCAGTTACTCTGCAGGGAACACTGAAGCTTTCTTT
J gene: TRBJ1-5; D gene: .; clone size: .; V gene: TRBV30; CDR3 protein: CAWSPQGDQPQHF; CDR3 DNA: TGTGCCTGGAGTCCCCAGGGTGATCAGCCCCAGCATTTT
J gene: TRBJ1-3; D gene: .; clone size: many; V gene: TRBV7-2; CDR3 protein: CASSFLNTGNTIYF; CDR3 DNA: TGTGCCAGCAGCTTTCTTAATACCGGAAACACCATATATTTT
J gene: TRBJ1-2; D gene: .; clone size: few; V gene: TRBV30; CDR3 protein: CAWSVLGANYGYTF; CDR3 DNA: TGTGCCTGGAGTGTTCTGGGTGCTAACTATGGCTACACCTTC
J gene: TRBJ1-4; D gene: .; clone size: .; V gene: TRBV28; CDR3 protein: CASSLGPPGEKLFF; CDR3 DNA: TGTGCCAGCAGTTTAGGGCCCCCGGGGGAAAAACTGTTTTTT